This TCR beta chain is drawn from a study of cytomegalovirus exposure and HLA in healthy donors. V was clipped by 3 bases and J by 3 bases, with 9 bases between them. Germline V gene sequence: CDR1 MDHEN, CDR2 SYDVKM. CDR3 size: 14 residues. In this sample, this clone turned up once. The antigen is not known. Use of 60 Vbeta and 13 Jbeta primers characterized the PCR. The assay was immunoSEQ multiplex PCR, and TCRdb's table has in-frame clones only and misses some. The sample yields 130,000 to 150,000 clones, around 77% seen once. Study-level findings and limits: Reportedly, a later analysis found an Asian-associated ancestry cluster had fewer N-insertions than the approximately 670-donor mean. V- and J-gene trimming in TCR beta was tied to a missense DCLRE1C variant by an analysis performed later.

This chain links TRBV28 with TRBJ1-5; no reliable D call. The sequence was obtained from a woman aged 35 to 49 in good health and CMV-seropositive. Sequenced sample: PBMCs. The CDR3, as DNA: TGTGCCAGCAGTTTGCACGGGATCAATCAGCCCCAGCATTTT. Amino acid sequence: CASSLHGINQPQHF.